This paragraph reports one T cell receptor beta chain. The target antigen is unknown. This sample is drawn from a study of T cell repertoires in cytomegalovirus infection. TCRdb reprocessed the reads with MiXCR, giving one entry per CDR3 protein. The table has approximately 730,000 distinct CDR3 sequences, almost 30% seen once. V lost 0 bases and J 2 bases, leaving 10 bases between the germline ends. The CDR3 runs 16 residues. Germline V gene lookup returns CDR1 LGHNA and CDR2 YSLEER. This TCR was sampled from a human donor in good health (CMV status not recorded). Some clones in this sample may be carry-over from other donors' samples. The source was cultured CD8+ T cells from PBMCs, collected from culture after CMV antigen stimulation. The chain links TRBV4-3 to TRBJ2-2, with D possibly TRBD1 on 5 matching bases. CDR3 nucleotides: TGCGCCAGCAGCCAAGATTCAGGGTTTAACACCGGGGAGCTGTTTTTT. The encoded protein is CASSQDSGFNTGELFF.